These 3 T cell receptor beta chains were sequenced from one sample in a study of identical twins. TCRdb independently ran MiXCR on the 5' RACE reads; one entry per CDR3 protein. Counted here are some 600,000 distinct CDR3 sequences, around 7.5% occurring once; the ten biggest clones make up 1.5% to 2%. These data were likewise used in another study, on yellow fever vaccine responses in identical twins.

The source material was PBMCs. These receptor sequences come from a woman between 18 and 29 years old in good health.

The table lists this clonotype with many counts. The chain carries TRBV7-2 and TRBJ1-1; 7 bases line up with TRBD1. The trim removed 8 bases at V and 0 bases at J, leaving 9 bases unmatched. Germline V gives CDR1 SGHTA, CDR2 FQGNSA. The CDR3 extends over 15 amino acids. This chain's CDR3 is CASAGRGTVNTEAFF. The CDR3, as DNA: TGTGCCAGCGCGGGCAGGGGGACGGTGAACACTGAAGCTTTCTTT. The full variable domain, its missing parts supplied by reference TRBV7-2 and TRBJ1-1, is GAGVSQSPSNKVTEKGKDVELRCDPISGHTALYWYRQSLGQGLEFLIYFQGNSAPDKSGLPSDRFSAERTGGSVSTLTIQRTQQEDSAVYLCASAGRGTVNTEAFFGQGTRLTVV.

This clonotype was seen many times. V is TRBV3-1 and J is TRBJ2-1; tentatively, D is TRBD2 (5 bases). Germline assignment: CDR1 LGHDT and CDR2 YNNKEL (reference sequence). The CDR3 covers 16 residues. Trimming removed 0 bases from V and 0 bases from J, with 9 bases in between. CDR3 loop: CASSQERAASYNEQFF. The DNA for the CDR3 is TGTGCCAGCAGCCAAGAGAGGGCCGCCTCCTACAATGAGCAGTTCTTC.

Many counts were recorded for this clonotype. The chain has TRBV2 and TRBJ1-2; no firm D call. Germline CDR1 and CDR2: SNHLY and FYNNEI. The CDR3 runs 13 residues. The germline V and J ends were trimmed by 3 bases and 1 base, with 6 bases remaining between them. The CDR3 here is CASSEEINYGYTF. The CDR3 DNA reads TGTGCCAGCAGTGAGGAGATTAACTATGGCTACACCTTC.